Listed here are 24 T cell receptor beta chains from one sample, sequenced in a study of T cell clonotyping in hematopoietic cell transplantation. Data came from immunoSEQ multiplex PCR; TCRdb stores just in-frame clones and leaves some out. This table has approximately 80,000 clones, 90% to 97% appearing once. Time point specified: recipient sample about 28 days before transplant, after cytoreduction. Sequenced here: peripheral blood mononuclear cells, sampled before stem cell transplant. These receptors all stem from a woman aged 45-65 years with acute myeloid leukemia. Some clones in this sample may be carry-over from other donors' samples.

The CDR3 sequence: CASSLYDEQYF. CDR3 in DNA: TGTGCCAGCAGCTTATACGACGAGCAGTACTTC. This chain joins TRBV7-9 and TRBJ2-7; D ambiguous. Germline values: CDR1 SEHNR, CDR2 FQNEAQ (reference sequence). This CDR3 has 11 amino acids. Trimming pared 2 bases from V and 5 bases from J, leaving 4 bases between. Looking up the rest from reference TRBV7-9 and TRBJ2-7 gives the full variable domain: DTGVSQNPRHKITKRGQNVTFRCDPISEHNRLYWYRQTLGQGPEFLTYFQNEAQLEKSRLLSDRFSAERPKGSFSTLEIQRTEQGDSAMYLCASSLYDEQYFGPGTRLTVT.

The gene calls are TRBV29-1 and TRBJ2-2; 7 bases fit TRBD1. The CDR3 length is 13 residues. V lost 7 bases to trimming and J lost 0 bases; unmatched junction nucleotides: 2. The germline V gene has CDR1 SQVTM and CDR2 ANQGSEA. The chain's CDR3 is CSADRANTGELFF. The CDR3 DNA sequence: TGCAGCGCCGACAGGGCGAACACCGGGGAGCTGTTTTTT.

This chain joins TRBV9 and TRBJ2-3; D might be TRBD1 (6 bases). V was trimmed by 3 bases and J by 0 bases, leaving 11 bases between them. Germline CDR1 is SGDLS and CDR2 is YYNGEE. The CDR3 has 15 residues. The chain's CDR3 is CASSAQGRSTDTQYF. CDR3 nucleotide sequence: TGTGCCAGCAGCGCCCAGGGGAGAAGCACAGATACGCAGTATTTT.

The V gene is TRBV2, the J gene TRBJ1-5, with TRBD1 identical over 9 bases. J gave up 7 bases and V 5 bases, and 3 bases lay outside the gene matches. The CDR3 is made up of 13 amino acids. Germline V gives CDR1 SNHLY, CDR2 FYNNEI. The CDR3 DNA reads TGTGCCAGCAGTACAGGGGGCTGGCAGCCCCAGCATTTT. It encodes CASSTGGWQPQHF.

The chain joins TRBV7-8 to TRBJ1-3; no clear D. The germline V and J ends were trimmed by 2 bases and 1 base, with 9 bases remaining between them. This CDR3 comprises 15 residues. CDR1 is SGHVS and CDR2 is FQNEAQ in the germline V gene. The CDR3 spells CASSLFMGSGNTIYF. The CDR3 bases are TGTGCCAGCAGCTTATTTATGGGTTCTGGAAACACCATATATTTT.

V usage is TRBV18 and J usage is TRBJ1-5; a weak D match, TRBD1 (5 bases). Germline V gene data show CDR1 as KGHSH and CDR2 as LQKENI. CDR3 length: 15 amino acids. V was cut by 2 bases and J by 1 base, with 9 bases left in between. CDR3 residues: CASSPFGASNQPQHF. CDR3 nucleotides: TGTGCCAGCTCACCATTCGGGGCGAGCAATCAGCCCCAGCATTTT. Full variable domain (remainder filled in from reference TRBV18 and TRBJ1-5): NAGVMQNPRHLVRRRGQEARLRCSPMKGHSHVYWYRQLPEEGLKFMVYLQKENIIDESGMPKERFSAEFPKEGPSILRIQQVVRGDSAAYFCASSPFGASNQPQHFGDGTRLSIL.

This clone came up once. V gene TRBV6-1 combines with J gene TRBJ2-1; 7 nucleotides match TRBD1. Germline assignment: CDR1 MNHNS and CDR2 SASEGT. The CDR3 consists of 14 residues. V trimming: 3 bases; J trimming: 2 bases; junction bases outside the gene matches: 1. The CDR3 protein is CASSDGTAYNEQFF. The CDR3 bases are TGTGCCAGCAGTGACGGGACAGCCTACAATGAGCAGTTCTTC.

The J gene is TRBJ2-7, the V gene TRBV7-6; 10 nucleotides line up with TRBD2. V shed 5 bases and J 3 bases; nucleotides not matched to a gene: 13. The germline V gene has CDR1 SGHVS and CDR2 FNYEAQ. This CDR3 region has 17 residues. The CDR3 here is CASSPTPGLASRYEQYF. CDR3 DNA: TGTGCCAGCAGCCCGACCCCGGGACTAGCGTCCCGCTACGAGCAGTACTTC. The full variable domain, with the rest looked up from reference TRBV7-6 and TRBJ2-7, is GAGVSQSPRYKVTKRGQDVALRCDPISGHVSLYWYRQALGQGPEFLTYFNYEAQQDKSGLPNDRFSAERPEGSISTLTIQRTEQRDSAMYRCASSPTPGLASRYEQYFGPGTRLTVT.

The chain employs TRBV7-4 and TRBJ2-7; the match to TRBD1 covers 7 bases. CDR1 and CDR2 from the germline V gene are SGHVT and SQSDAQ. This CDR3 is 16 amino acids long. Germline trimming cut 5 bases from V and 4 bases from J; bases unmatched to any gene: 14. In DNA, the CDR3 is TGTGCCAGCAGCCATACAGGGGTGAGACCCCGGTACGAGCAGTACTTC. As protein: CASSHTGVRPRYEQYF.

The V call is TRBV5-8, the J call TRBJ2-7; 7 nucleotides agree with TRBD2. The germline V gene has CDR1 SGHTS and CDR2 YDEGEE. This CDR3 contains 13 residues. V trimming: 7 bases; J trimming: 3 bases; junction bases outside the gene matches: 7. The CDR3 protein is CASRRASGYEQYF. CDR3 DNA: TGTGCCAGCCGTCGGGCTAGCGGCTACGAGCAGTACTTC.

The chain combines TRBV29-1 with TRBJ1-1; 9 bases agree with TRBD1. The CDR3 sequence is 13 residues long. Looked up from germline, CDR1 is SQVTM and CDR2 is ANQGSEA. The V and J ends lost 7 bases and 2 bases, in that order; junction bases with no gene match: 5. The CDR3 DNA reads as TGCAGCGAATCGACAGGGGGAAACACTGAAGCTTTCTTT. Translated: CSESTGGNTEAFF.

This chain connects TRBV4-1 to TRBJ1-2, with 7 bases aligning to TRBD1. CDR3 length: 15 residues. Germline loops: CDR1 MGHRA, CDR2 YSYEKL. Trimming took 0 bases from V and 4 from J; bases not matched to a gene: 5. CDR3: CASSQEEGAFYGYTF. CDR3 coding DNA: TGCGCCAGCAGCCAAGAGGAGGGGGCCTTCTATGGCTACACCTTC.

The genes are TRBV30 and TRBJ1-5, with D hard to call. CDR3 length: 14 residues. Germline CDR1 and CDR2: GTSNPN and SVGIG (reference sequence). The V end was cut by 4 bases, the J end by 0 bases, with 10 bases between. The CDR3 loop reads CAWKRTNSNQPQHF. CDR3 sequence (DNA): TGTGCCTGGAAGAGAACCAATAGCAATCAGCCCCAGCATTTT.

This chain joins TRBV7-9 and TRBJ2-7, with 8 bases identical to TRBD2. This CDR3 has 15 amino acids. V trimming: 3 bases; J trimming: 3 bases; junction bases outside the gene matches: 7. Germline assignment: CDR1 SEHNR and CDR2 FQNEAQ (reference sequence). CDR3 in amino acids: CASSLEREGHYEQYF. In DNA form, the CDR3 reads TGTGCCAGCAGCTTGGAACGGGAGGGCCACTACGAGCAGTACTTC.

This chain connects TRBV30 to TRBJ1-2; 7 nucleotides align to TRBD1. V lost 5 bases and J lost 5; bases outside the gene matches: 8. Per germline, CDR1 GTSNPN and CDR2 SVGIG (reference sequence). There are 13 residues in the CDR3. The CDR3: CAWLTGFVYGYTF. The CDR3 bases are TGTGCCTGGCTGACAGGGTTCGTTTATGGCTACACCTTC.

The rearrangement joins TRBV7-8 to TRBJ2-7; 8 nucleotides line up with TRBD1. With 0 bases clipped from V and 2 bases from J, the junction kept 12 bases outside the gene matches. This CDR3 has 18 residues. CDR1 is SGHVS, CDR2 FQNEAQ, per germline. The DNA of the CDR3 is TGTGCCAGCAGCTTAGCCCCCCTCATGACAGGGGTTCCCTACGAGCAGTACTTC. It is translated as CASSLAPLMTGVPYEQYF.

The V gene is TRBV29-1, the J gene TRBJ1-3; D is perhaps TRBD1 (6 bases). From germline, CDR1 is SQVTM and CDR2 ANQGSEA. The V and J ends lost 6 bases and 1 base respectively, with 16 bases between them. The CDR3 extends over 15 amino acids. The CDR3 protein is CSVVGGPGSGNTIYF. CDR3 DNA sequence: TGCAGCGTCGTGGGGGGGCCAGGGTCTGGAAACACCATATATTTT.

V usage is TRBV30 and J usage is TRBJ2-3; 15 bases agree with TRBD2. The junction had 7 bases not matched to a gene; V was cut back by 1 base and J by 5 bases. CDR3 length: 17 residues. Germline V gene lookup returns CDR1 GTSNPN and CDR2 SVGIG (reference sequence). The CDR3 here is CAWSAGLAGGPGDTQYF. In nucleotides, the CDR3 is TGTGCCTGGAGTGCCGGACTAGCGGGGGGGCCAGGAGATACGCAGTATTTT.

This clone was observed a single time. In nucleotides, the CDR3 is TGTGCCAGCTCACCCTCCGGGCACCACAATGAGCAGTTCTTC. Translating it yields CASSPSGHHNEQFF. The V gene is TRBV18, the J gene TRBJ2-1; the D is unclear. The ends were cut back, 3 bases at V and 5 bases at J, with 11 bases in the middle. The germline V gene has CDR1 KGHSH and CDR2 LQKENI. The CDR3 extends over 14 amino acids.

This sequence joins TRBV21-1 and TRBJ1-5; the table's D call, TRBD1, has no DNA check behind it. TRBV21-1 is labeled a pseudogene. The CDR3 totals 14 residues. The CDR3 bases are TGTGCCAGCAGCACCCGGACAGGGAATCAGCCCCAGCATTTT. Residues: CASSTRTGNQPQHF.

The chain employs TRBV7-9 and TRBJ1-2; 7 nucleotides line up with TRBD1. The CDR3 has 14 amino acids. V lost 5 bases, J lost 8 bases, and 11 bases stayed unmatched. Per the germline V gene, CDR1 is SEHNR and CDR2 is FQNEAQ (reference sequence). As DNA, the CDR3 is TGTGCCAGCAGCACTTCAGGGGGGACGGCGGGCTACACCTTC. Amino acids: CASSTSGGTAGYTF.

The rearrangement joins TRBV15 to TRBJ1-5; D is unclear. Germline values: CDR1 LNHNV, CDR2 YYDKDF (reference sequence). This CDR3 has 14 amino acids. Trimming removed 7 bases at V and 0 bases at J, with 10 bases between. The chain's CDR3 is CATKLDYSNQPQHF. The CDR3 DNA sequence: TGTGCCACCAAACTAGATTATAGCAATCAGCCCCAGCATTTT.

The J gene is TRBJ1-1, the V gene TRBV6-1; no firm D call. Germline loops: CDR1 MNHNS, CDR2 SASEGT. Trimming took 7 bases from V and 1 from J, leaving 16 bases between them. This CDR3 is 15 amino acids long. In DNA, the CDR3 is TGTGCCAGCACCCCGAAGGGCGGAGCGAACACTGAAGCTTTCTTT. Protein: CASTPKGGANTEAFF.

The chain has TRBV5-1 and TRBJ1-1; TRBD1 aligns across 10 bases. This CDR3 is 15 amino acids long. Trimming took 4 bases from V and 0 from J; bases not matched to a gene: 3. CDR1 and CDR2 from the germline V gene are SGHRS and YFSETQ. The CDR3 region is CASSPGQGLNTEAFF. CDR3 in DNA: TGCGCCAGCAGCCCGGGACAGGGGCTGAACACTGAAGCTTTCTTT. The whole variable domain, remainder taken from reference TRBV5-1 and TRBJ1-1, is KAGVTQTPRYLIKTRGQQVTLSCSPISGHRSVSWYQQTPGQGLQFLFEYFSETQRNKGNFPGRFSGRQFSNSRSEMNVSTLELGDSALYLCASSPGQGLNTEAFFGQGTRLTVV.